These T cell receptor beta chains were read from a single sample in a study of identical twins. TCRdb passed the 5' RACE reads through MiXCR, listing each CDR3 protein once. Of about 480,000 distinct CDR3 sequences in the sample, approximately 15% were seen once. These records were also assigned to another study, of yellow fever vaccine responses in identical twins.

The sequenced material came from CD4+ T cells sorted from blood. The receptors originated from a woman under 30 in good health. Both conserved end residues are part of each CDR3. A D gene is named only where the DNA matches it firmly. Expanded clones get a size class; other rows say once, few or many, or leave the size out.

size	V	D	J	CDR3	DNA
few	TRBV10-3	TRBD2	TRBJ2-2	CAIAGGNTGELFF	TGTGCCATAGCGGGGGGTAACACCGGGGAGCTGTTTTTT
many	TRBV5-1	-	TRBJ2-7	CASAGQVSGRSSYEQYF	TGCGCCAGCGCGGGACAGGTCAGCGGGAGGAGCTCCTACGAGCAGTACTTC
few	TRBV18	-	TRBJ2-7	CASSPRGTGVYEQYF	TGTGCCAGCTCACCGCGGGGAACAGGGGTCTACGAGCAGTACTTC
-	TRBV14	TRBD1	TRBJ2-7	CASSQRPRTGGRFEQYF	TGTGCCAGCAGCCAACGGCCCCGAACAGGGGGGCGATTCGAGCAGTACTTC
-	TRBV28	TRBD2	TRBJ2-2	CASSNPAGVGELFF	TGTGCCAGCAGCAACCCAGCGGGAGTCGGGGAGCTGTTTTTT
-	TRBV7-2	TRBD2	TRBJ2-3	CASSFGTSGGTQYF	TGTGCCAGCAGCTTCGGGACTAGCGGGGGGACGCAGTATTTT
-	TRBV5-4	-	TRBJ2-7	CASSFCQENYEQYF	TGTGCCAGCAGCTTTTGCCAGGAGAACTACGAGCAGTACTTC
-	TRBV3-1	TRBD1	TRBJ2-1	CASSQLGTVRIF	TGTGCCAGCAGCCAATTGGGGACAGTTAGGATCTTC
-	TRBV21-1	-	TRBJ2-3	CASSKVIPDTQYF	TGTGCCAGCAGCAAAGTGATCCCAGATACGCAGTATTTT
many	TRBV5-1	-	TRBJ2-3	CASSGDLSGPSTDTQYF	TGCGCCAGCAGCGGGGACCTTAGCGGTCCTAGCACAGATACGCAGTATTTT
many	TRBV3-1	-	TRBJ2-7	CASSSGYYEQYF	TGTGCCAGCAGCTCAGGGTACTACGAGCAGTACTTC